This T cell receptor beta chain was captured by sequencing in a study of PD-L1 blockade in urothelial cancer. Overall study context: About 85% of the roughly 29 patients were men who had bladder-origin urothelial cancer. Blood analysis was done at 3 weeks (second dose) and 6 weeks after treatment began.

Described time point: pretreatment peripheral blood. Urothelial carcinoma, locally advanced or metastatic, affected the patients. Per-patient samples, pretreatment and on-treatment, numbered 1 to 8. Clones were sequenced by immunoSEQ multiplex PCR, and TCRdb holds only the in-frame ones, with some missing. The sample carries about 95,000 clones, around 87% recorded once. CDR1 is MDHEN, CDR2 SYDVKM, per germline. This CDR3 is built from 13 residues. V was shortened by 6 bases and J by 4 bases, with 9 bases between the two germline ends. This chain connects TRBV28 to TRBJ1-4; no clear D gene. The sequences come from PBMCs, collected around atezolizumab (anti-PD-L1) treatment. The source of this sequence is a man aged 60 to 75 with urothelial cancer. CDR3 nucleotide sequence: TGTGCCAGCAGGCCTGAGATTAATGAAAAACTGTTTTTT. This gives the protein CASRPEINEKLFF.